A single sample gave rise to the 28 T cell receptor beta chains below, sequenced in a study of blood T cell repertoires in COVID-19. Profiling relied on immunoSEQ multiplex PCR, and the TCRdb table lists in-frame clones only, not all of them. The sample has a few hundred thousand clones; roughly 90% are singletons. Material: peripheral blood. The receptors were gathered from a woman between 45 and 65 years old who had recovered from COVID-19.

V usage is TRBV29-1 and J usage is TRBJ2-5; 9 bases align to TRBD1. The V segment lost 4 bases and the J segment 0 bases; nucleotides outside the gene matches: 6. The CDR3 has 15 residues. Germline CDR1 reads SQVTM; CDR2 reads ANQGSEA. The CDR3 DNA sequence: TGCAGCGTTGGGGACAGGGCCTGGTACCAAGAGACCCAGTACTTC. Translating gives CSVGDRAWYQETQYF.

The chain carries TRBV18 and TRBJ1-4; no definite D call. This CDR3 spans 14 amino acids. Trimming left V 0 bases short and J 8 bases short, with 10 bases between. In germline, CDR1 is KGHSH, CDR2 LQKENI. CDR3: CASSPPQPREKLFF. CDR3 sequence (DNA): TGTGCCAGCTCACCACCTCAACCACGGGAAAAACTGTTTTTT. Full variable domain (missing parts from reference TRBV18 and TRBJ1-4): NAGVMQNPRHLVRRRGQEARLRCSPMKGHSHVYWYRQLPEEGLKFMVYLQKENIIDESGMPKERFSAEFPKEGPSILRIQQVVRGDSAAYFCASSPPQPREKLFFGSGTQLSVL.

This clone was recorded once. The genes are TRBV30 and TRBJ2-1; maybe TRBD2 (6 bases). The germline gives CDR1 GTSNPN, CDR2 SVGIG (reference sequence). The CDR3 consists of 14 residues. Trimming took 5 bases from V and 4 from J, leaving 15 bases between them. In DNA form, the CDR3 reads TGTGCCTGGGGGGGAGGCCATCGATACAATGAGCAGTTCTTC. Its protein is CAWGGGHRYNEQFF. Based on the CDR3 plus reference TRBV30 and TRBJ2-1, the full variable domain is SQTIHQWPATLVQPVGSPLSLECTVEGTSNPNLYWYRQAAGRGLQLLFYSVGIGQISSEVPQNLSASRPQDRQFILSSKKLLLSDSGFYLCAWGGGHRYNEQFFGPGTRLTVL.

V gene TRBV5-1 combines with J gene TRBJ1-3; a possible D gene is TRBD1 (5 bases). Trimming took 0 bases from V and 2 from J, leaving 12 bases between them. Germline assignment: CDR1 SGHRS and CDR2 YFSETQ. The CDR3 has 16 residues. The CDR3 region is CASSLAPGYTGNTIYF. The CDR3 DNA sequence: TGCGCCAGCAGCTTGGCGCCAGGGTATACTGGAAACACCATATATTTT. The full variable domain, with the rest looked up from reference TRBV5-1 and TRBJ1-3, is KAGVTQTPRYLIKTRGQQVTLSCSPISGHRSVSWYQQTPGQGLQFLFEYFSETQRNKGNFPGRFSGRQFSNSRSEMNVSTLELGDSALYLCASSLAPGYTGNTIYFGEGSWLTVV.

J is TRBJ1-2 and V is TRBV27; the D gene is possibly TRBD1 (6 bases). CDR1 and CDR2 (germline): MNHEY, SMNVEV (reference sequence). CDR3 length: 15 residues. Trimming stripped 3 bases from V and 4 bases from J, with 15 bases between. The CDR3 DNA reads TGTGCCAGCAGTTTCCTGGACAGTCCCTTCTATGGCTACACCTTC. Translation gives CASSFLDSPFYGYTF.

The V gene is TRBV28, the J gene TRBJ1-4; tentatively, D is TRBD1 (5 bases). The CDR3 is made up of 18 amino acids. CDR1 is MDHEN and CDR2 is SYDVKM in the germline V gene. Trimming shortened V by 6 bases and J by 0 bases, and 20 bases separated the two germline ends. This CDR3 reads CASSPLGGRGATNEKLFF. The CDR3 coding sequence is TGTGCCAGCAGCCCCCTCGGAGGGAGGGGTGCAACTAATGAAAAACTGTTTTTT.

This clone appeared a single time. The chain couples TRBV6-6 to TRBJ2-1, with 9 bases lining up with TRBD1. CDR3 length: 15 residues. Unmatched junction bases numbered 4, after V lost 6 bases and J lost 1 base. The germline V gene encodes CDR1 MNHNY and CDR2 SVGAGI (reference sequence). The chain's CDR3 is CASRPGQGSYNEQFF. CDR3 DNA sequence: TGTGCCAGCAGGCCCGGACAGGGGTCCTACAATGAGCAGTTCTTC.

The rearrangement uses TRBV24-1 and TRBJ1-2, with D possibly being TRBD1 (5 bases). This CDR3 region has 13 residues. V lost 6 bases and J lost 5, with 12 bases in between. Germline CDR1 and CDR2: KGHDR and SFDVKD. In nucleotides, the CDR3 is TGTGCCACCAGTTATGGAGACAGTTATGGCTACACCTTC. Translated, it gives CATSYGDSYGYTF.

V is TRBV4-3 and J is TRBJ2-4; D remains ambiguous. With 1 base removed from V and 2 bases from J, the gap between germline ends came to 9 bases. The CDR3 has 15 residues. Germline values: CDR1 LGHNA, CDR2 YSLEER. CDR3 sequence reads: CASSQGLNSKNIQYF. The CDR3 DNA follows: TGCGCCAGCAGCCAAGGGCTGAATTCCAAAAACATTCAGTACTTC.

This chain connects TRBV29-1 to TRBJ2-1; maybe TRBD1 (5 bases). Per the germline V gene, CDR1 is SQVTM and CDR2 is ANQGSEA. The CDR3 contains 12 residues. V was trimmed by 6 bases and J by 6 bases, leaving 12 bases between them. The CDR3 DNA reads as TGCAGCGTGAATGGACAATTCAATGAGCAGTTCTTC. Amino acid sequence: CSVNGQFNEQFF.

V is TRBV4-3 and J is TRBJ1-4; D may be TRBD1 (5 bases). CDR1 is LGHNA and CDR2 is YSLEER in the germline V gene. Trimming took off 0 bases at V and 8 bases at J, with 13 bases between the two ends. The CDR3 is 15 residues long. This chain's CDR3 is CASSQEARKGEKLFF. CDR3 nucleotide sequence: TGCGCCAGCAGCCAAGAGGCTCGCAAGGGGGAAAAACTGTTTTTT.

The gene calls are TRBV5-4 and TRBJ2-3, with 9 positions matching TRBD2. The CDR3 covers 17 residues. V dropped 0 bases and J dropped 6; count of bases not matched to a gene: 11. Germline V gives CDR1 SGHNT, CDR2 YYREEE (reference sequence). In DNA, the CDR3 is TGTGCCAGCAGCTTGGCGAGCGGGAGGACCCAAAGTGATACGCAGTATTTT. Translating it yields CASSLASGRTQSDTQYF. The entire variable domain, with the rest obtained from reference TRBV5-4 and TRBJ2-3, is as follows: ETGVTQSPTHLIKTRGQQVTLRCSSQSGHNTVSWYQQALGQGPQFIFQYYREEENGRGNFPPRFSGLQFPNYSSELNVNALELDDSALYLCASSLASGRTQSDTQYFGPGTRLTVL.

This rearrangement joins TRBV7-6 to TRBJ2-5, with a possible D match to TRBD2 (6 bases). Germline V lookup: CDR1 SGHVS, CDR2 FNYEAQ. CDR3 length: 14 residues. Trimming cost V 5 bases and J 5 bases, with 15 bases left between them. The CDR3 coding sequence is TGTGCCAGCAGCGTAAGACTGGGGAGGGAGACCCAGTACTTC. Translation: CASSVRLGRETQYF.

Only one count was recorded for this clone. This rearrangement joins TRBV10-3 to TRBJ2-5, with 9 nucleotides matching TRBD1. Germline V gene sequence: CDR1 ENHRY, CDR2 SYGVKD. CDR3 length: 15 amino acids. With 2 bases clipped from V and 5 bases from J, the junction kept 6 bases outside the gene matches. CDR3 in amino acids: CAISETGGNMETQYF. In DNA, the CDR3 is TGTGCCATCAGTGAGACAGGGGGCAACATGGAGACCCAGTACTTC.

The CDR3 sequence is CASSLGKSQEFYEQYF. The CDR3 nucleotides are TGTGCCAGCAGCTTAGGTAAATCGCAGGAATTCTACGAGCAGTACTTC. The rearrangement joins TRBV7-8 to TRBJ2-7, with no clear D. Trimming shortened V by 1 base and J by 3 bases, and 16 bases separated the two germline ends. The CDR3 has 16 residues. Germline values: CDR1 SGHVS, CDR2 FQNEAQ.

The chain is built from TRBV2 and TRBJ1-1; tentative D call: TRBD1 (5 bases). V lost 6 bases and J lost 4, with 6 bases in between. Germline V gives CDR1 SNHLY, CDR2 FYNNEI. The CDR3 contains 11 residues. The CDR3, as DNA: TGTGCCAGCAGCAGGGTCACTGAAGCTTTCTTT. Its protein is CASSRVTEAFF.

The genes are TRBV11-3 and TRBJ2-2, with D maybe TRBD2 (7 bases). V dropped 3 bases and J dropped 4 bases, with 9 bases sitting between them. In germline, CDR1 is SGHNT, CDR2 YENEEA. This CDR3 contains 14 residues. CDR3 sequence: CASSFGGPTGELFF. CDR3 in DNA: TGTGCCAGCAGCTTCGGGGGGCCCACCGGGGAGCTGTTTTTT.

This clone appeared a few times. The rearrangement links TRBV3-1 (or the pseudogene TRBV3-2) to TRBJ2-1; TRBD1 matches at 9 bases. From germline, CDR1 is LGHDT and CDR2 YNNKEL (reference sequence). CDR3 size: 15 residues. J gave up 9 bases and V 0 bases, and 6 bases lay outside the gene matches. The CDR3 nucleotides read TGTGCCAGCAGCCAAGATTTGGGACAGGGTCGTGAGCAGTTCTTC. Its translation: CASSQDLGQGREQFF.

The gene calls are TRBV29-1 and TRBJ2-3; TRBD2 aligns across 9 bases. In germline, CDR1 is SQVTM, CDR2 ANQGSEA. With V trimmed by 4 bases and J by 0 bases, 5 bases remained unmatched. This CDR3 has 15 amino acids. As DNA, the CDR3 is TGCAGCGTTGTGCTGCTAGCGGGGAGCACAGATACGCAGTATTTT. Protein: CSVVLLAGSTDTQYF.

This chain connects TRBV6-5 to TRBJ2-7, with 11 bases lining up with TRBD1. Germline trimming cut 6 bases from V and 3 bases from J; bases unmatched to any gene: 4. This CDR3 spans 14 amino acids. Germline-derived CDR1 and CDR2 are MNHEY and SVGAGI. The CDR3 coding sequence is TGTGCCAGCAGACACGGGACAGGGGGCTACGAGCAGTACTTC. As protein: CASRHGTGGYEQYF.

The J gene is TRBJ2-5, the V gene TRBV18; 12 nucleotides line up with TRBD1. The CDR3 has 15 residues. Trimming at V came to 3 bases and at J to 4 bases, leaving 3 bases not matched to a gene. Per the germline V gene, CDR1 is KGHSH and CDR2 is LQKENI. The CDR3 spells CASSPGTGGLETQYF. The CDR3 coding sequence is TGTGCCAGCTCACCCGGGACAGGGGGCCTAGAGACCCAGTACTTC.

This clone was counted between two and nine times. The CDR3, as DNA: TGTGCCAGCAGCTTGGTTCTGGGAGGCTACGAGCAGTACTTC. Protein product: CASSLVLGGYEQYF. The V and J genes are TRBV5-4 and TRBJ2-7; tentative D call: TRBD2 (6 bases). CDR1 is SGHNT and CDR2 is YYREEE in the germline V gene (reference sequence). V was trimmed by 0 bases and J by 3 bases, leaving 10 bases between them. The CDR3 covers 14 residues.

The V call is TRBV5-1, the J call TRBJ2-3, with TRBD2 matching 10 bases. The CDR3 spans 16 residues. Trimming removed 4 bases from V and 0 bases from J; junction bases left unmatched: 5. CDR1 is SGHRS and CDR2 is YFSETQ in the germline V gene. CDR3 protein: CASSRERGGSTDTQYF. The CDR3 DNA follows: TGCGCCAGCAGCCGGGAGCGGGGGGGCAGCACAGATACGCAGTATTTT.

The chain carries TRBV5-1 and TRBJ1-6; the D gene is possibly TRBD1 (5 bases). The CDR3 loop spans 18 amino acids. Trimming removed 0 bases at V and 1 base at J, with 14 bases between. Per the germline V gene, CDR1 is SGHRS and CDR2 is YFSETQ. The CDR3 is CASSLVGQQKSYNSPLHF. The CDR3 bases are TGCGCCAGCAGCTTGGTTGGACAACAGAAATCCTATAATTCACCCCTCCACTTT.

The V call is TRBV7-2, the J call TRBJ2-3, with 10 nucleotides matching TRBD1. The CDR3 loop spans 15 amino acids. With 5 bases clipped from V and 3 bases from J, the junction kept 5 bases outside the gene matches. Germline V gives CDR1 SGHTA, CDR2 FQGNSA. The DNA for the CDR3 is TGTGCCAGCAGCCGCGGGACAGGGGTTACAGATACGCAGTATTTT. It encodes CASSRGTGVTDTQYF.

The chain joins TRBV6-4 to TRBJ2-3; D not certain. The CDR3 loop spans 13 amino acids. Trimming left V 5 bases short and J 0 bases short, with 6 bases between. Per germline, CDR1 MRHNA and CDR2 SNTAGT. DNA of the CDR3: TGTGCCAGCAGTCGCAGGAGCACAGATACGCAGTATTTT. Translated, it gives CASSRRSTDTQYF.

The CDR3, as DNA: TGTGCCAGCAGTTTAACAGGGGGATTAAACGGCTACACCTTC. The encoded protein is CASSLTGGLNGYTF. The rearrangement links TRBV28 to TRBJ1-2; 8 nucleotides match TRBD1. The germline CDR1 and CDR2 sequences are MDHEN and SYDVKM. V shed 2 bases and J 8 bases; nucleotides not matched to a gene: 7. This CDR3 contains 14 residues.

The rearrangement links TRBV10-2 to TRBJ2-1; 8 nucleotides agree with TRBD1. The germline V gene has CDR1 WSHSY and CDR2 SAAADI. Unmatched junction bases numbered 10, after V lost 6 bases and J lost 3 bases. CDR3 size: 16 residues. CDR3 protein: CASSGQGGTHYNEQFF. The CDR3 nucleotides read TGCGCCAGCAGCGGACAGGGTGGGACCCACTACAATGAGCAGTTCTTC.